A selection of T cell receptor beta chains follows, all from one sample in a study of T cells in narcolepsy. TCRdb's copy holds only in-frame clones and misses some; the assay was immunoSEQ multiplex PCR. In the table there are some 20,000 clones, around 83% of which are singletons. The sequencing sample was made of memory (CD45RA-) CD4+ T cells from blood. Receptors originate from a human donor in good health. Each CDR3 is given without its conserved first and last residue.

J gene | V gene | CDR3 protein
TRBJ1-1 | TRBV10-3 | AISGDRGNTEAF
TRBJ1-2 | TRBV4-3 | ASSQTGGGGYT
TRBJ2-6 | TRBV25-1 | ASSDPTGDVSGANVLT
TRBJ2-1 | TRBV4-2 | ASSQVGQGLNNEQF
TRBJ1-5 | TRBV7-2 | ASSPLGGAQPQH
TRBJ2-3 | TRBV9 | ASSLEGSRQGTQY
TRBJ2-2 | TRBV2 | ASSAGRTGELF
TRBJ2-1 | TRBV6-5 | ASSPQVREMNEQF
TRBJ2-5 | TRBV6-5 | ASSYSGETQY
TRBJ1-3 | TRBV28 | ASRRAAEAGNTIY
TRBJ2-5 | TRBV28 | ASSWGVAAGGQETQY
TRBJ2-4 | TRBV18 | ASSPLPPLGLAKNIQY
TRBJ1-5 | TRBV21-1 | ASSKVGAPGQGINQPQH
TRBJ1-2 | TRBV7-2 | ASSLAGGDGYT
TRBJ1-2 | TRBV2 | ASSADRDDYGYT
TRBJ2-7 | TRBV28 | ASSLYPGGSYEQY
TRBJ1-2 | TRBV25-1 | ASSESVFGYT
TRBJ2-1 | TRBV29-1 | SVDSRGSGINEQF
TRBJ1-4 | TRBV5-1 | ASSLDGRGNEKLF
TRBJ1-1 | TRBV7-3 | ASSLLTGGEAF
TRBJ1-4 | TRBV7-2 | ASSLAGPNEKLF
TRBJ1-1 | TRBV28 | ASSRRGGVAF
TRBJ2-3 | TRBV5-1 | ASSLVPSDTQY
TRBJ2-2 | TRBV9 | ASRQDTGELF
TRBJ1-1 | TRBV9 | ASSVDGGAPEAF
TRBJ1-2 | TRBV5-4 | ASHVQANYGYT
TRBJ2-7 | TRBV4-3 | ASSQDHTSGVYEQY
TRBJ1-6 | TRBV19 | ASSNGRVDSPLH
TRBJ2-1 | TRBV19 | ASRRGDALSYNEQF
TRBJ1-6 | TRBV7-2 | ASSSDGGAGNSPLH
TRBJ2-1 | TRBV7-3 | ASSPQGLGLNEQF
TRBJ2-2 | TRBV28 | ASSFSGGTGELF
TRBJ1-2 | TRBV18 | ASSPIQDSGYGYT
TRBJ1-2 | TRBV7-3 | ASSSSGQGPYT
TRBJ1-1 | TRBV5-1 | ASSSNAGTGGLNTEAF
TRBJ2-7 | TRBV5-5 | ASSLGYEQY
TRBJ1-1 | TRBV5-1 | ASSLMAGTKTEAF
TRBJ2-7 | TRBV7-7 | ASSAGTVESSEQY
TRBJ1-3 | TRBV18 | ASSPNLVAYSGNTIY
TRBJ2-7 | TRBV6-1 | ATSGTGHYEQY
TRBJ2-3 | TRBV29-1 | SVDTDTQY
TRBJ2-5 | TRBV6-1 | ASSEEGSRTETQY